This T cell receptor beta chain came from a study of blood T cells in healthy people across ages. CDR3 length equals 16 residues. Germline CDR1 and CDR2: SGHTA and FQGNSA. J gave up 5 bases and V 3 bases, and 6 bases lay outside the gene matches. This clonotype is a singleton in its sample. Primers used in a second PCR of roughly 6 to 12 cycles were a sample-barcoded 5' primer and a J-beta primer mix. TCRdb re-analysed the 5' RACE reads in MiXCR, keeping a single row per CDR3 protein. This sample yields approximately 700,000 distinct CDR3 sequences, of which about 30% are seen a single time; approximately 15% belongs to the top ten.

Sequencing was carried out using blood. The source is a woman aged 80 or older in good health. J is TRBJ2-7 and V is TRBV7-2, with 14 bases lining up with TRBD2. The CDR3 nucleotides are TGTGCCAGCAGCTTGGAGGGACTAGCGGGAGTCCACGAGCAGTACTTC. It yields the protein CASSLEGLAGVHEQYF.